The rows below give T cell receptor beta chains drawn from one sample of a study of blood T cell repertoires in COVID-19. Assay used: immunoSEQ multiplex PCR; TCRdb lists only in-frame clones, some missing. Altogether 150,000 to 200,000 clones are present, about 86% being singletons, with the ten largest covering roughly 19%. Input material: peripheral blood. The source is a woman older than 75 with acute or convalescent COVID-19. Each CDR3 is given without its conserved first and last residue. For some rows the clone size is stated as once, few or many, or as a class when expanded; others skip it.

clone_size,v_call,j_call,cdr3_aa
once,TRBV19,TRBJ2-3,ASSADRVTSTDTQY
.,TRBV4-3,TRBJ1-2,ASSRTGGRYGYT
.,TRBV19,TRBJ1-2,ASTRGGDRFYGYT
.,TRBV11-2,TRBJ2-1,ASSLDFGAYNEQF
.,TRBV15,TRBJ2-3,ATSRRLAAPTDTQY
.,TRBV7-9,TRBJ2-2,ASSPQGNTGELF
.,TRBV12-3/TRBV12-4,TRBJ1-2,ASSTGQGYGYT
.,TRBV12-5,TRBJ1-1,ASGLPSTAKAF
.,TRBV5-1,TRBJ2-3,ASSLETSTDTQY
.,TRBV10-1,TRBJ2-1,ASSEAGQGRF
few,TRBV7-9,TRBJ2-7,ASRETGGNYEQY
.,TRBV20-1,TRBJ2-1,SASSFGTMEGLGLEQF
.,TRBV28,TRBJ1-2,ASSQPGQPLANYGYT
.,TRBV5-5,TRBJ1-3,AATGVSGNTIY
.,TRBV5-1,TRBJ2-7,ASGRQGPGEQY
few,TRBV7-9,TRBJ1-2,ASSLSPGLYGYT
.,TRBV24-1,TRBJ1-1,ATRDRGYTEAF
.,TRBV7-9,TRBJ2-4,ASSSGLAKNIQY
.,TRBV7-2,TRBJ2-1,ASGRDSTYNEQF
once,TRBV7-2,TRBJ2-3,ASSPRVRRTDTQY
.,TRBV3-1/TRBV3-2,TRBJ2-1,ASSQGRTGEQF
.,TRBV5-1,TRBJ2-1,ASSHRLAEHNEQF
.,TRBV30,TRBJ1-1,AWHPTKANTEAF
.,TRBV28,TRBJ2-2,ASFGGELF
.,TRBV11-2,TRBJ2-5,ASSLGDNLGARTQY
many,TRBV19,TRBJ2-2,ASSDSPNTGELF
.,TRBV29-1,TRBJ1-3,SVEDYSGNTIY
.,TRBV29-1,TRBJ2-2,SVSTGGSGELF
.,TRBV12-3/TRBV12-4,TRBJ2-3,ASSSGVRDTQY
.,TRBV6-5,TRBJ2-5,ATDRAKTQY
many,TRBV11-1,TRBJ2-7,ASSLEWAGKEQY
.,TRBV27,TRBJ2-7,ASSLFDSLYEQY
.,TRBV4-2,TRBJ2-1,ASSQDDRAGYNEQF
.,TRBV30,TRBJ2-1,AWSSTTYNEQF
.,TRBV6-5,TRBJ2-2,ASKPSGSTGELF
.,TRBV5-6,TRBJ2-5,ASSFLAGASPRAQY
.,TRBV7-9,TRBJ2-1,ASSKAGGEYNEQF
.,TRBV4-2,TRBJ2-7,ASSQANLGYEQY
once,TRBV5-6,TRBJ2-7,ASSSAGTSLDEQY
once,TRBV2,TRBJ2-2,ASSGRTIPGELF
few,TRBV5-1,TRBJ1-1,ASSQGNTEAF
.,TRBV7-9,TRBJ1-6,ASSLANRTPLH
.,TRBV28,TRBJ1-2,ASSRISGGGT
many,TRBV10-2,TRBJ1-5,ASTFDRGQPQH
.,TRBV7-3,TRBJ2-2,ASSSGRTGELF
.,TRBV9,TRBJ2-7,ASSVAQGAYEQY
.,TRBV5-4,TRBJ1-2,ASSLGDYGYT
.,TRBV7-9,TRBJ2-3,ASSLSGAGGADTQY